Below, 29 T cell receptor beta chains from the same sample are listed, as sequenced in a study of blood T cell repertoires in COVID-19. Libraries were prepared by immunoSEQ multiplex PCR; TCRdb keeps only in-frame clonotypes and omits some of them. The sample includes 200,000 or so clones, roughly 92% of them seen just once. The sample was peripheral blood. The origin of the receptors is a man in his sixties with COVID-19, enrolled during active disease.

The V gene is TRBV6-5, the J gene TRBJ1-1; 8 nucleotides line up with TRBD1. The junction had 7 bases not matched to a gene; V was cut back by 6 bases and J by 7 bases. Germline-derived CDR1 and CDR2 are MNHEY and SVGAGI. This CDR3 region has 13 residues. CDR3 nucleotide sequence: TGTGCCAGCAGATTAACAGGGGGACTTGAAGCTTTCTTT. It specifies CASRLTGGLEAFF.

The chain links TRBV6-2 or TRBV6-3 to TRBJ2-1, with TRBD2 matching 7 bases. Losses at the gene ends were 2 bases for V and 10 bases for J; bases not matched to a gene: 2. The CDR3 contains 12 residues. Germline V gene sequence: CDR1 MNHEY, CDR2 SVGEGT. The CDR3 protein is CASSYQTSEQFF. The CDR3 nucleotides read TGTGCCAGCAGTTACCAGACTAGCGAGCAGTTCTTC.

The chain is built from TRBV9 and TRBJ1-2; the match to TRBD1 covers 11 bases. CDR3 length: 16 residues. Germline V lookup: CDR1 SGDLS, CDR2 YYNGEE. Germline trimming cut 5 bases from V and 5 bases from J; bases unmatched to any gene: 11. In DNA form, the CDR3 reads TGTGCCAGCAGGGAACGGGACAGGGGGTGGCAATATGGCTACACCTTC. Its protein product is CASRERDRGWQYGYTF. Together with reference TRBV9 and TRBJ1-2, the CDR3 gives the full variable domain: DSGVTQTPKHLITATGQRVTLRCSPRSGDLSVYWYQQSLDQGLQFLIQYYNGEERAKGNILERFSAQQFPDLHSELNLSSLELGDSALYFCASRERDRGWQYGYTFGSGTRLTVV.

This sequence joins TRBV18 and TRBJ1-5, with 7 bases fitting TRBD1. The CDR3 consists of 14 residues. The germline gives CDR1 KGHSH, CDR2 LQKENI. The V and J ends lost 5 bases and 1 base, in that order; junction bases with no gene match: 2. CDR3 loop: CASSEGASNQPQHF. The CDR3 coding sequence is TGTGCCAGCTCAGAGGGGGCCAGCAATCAGCCCCAGCATTTT.

The rearrangement links TRBV28 to TRBJ1-2, with D tentatively TRBD1 (6 bases). Germline CDR1 is MDHEN and CDR2 is SYDVKM. The CDR3 is 15 residues long. V was cut by 4 bases and J by 0 bases, with 12 bases left in between. The CDR3 DNA sequence: TGTGCCAGCAGTTACAGGGACCCATCTAACTATGGCTACACCTTC. Translating gives CASSYRDPSNYGYTF.

The V call is TRBV5-1, the J call TRBJ1-2, with 9 bases matching TRBD1. V lost 0 bases and J lost 4; bases outside the gene matches: 4. The CDR3 consists of 15 residues. CDR1 SGHRS and CDR2 YFSETQ come from the germline V gene. The CDR3 protein is CASSLDGTGTYGYTF. Written as DNA, the CDR3 is TGCGCCAGCAGCTTGGACGGGACAGGGACCTATGGCTACACCTTC.

The rearrangement joins TRBV19 to TRBJ2-7; D possibly corresponds to TRBD2 (6 bases). This CDR3 comprises 14 residues. The V gene's germline CDR1 is LNHDA and CDR2 SQIVND (reference sequence). Trimming took 6 bases from V and 4 from J, leaving 16 bases between them. The CDR3 spells CASSQPGLIYEQYF. The CDR3 region has the DNA TGTGCCAGTAGCCAACCGGGACTGATATACGAGCAGTACTTC.

The chain combines TRBV7-9 with TRBJ1-5; D is possibly TRBD1 (5 bases). Germline CDR1 is SEHNR and CDR2 is FQNEAQ (reference sequence). The V end lost 1 base, the J end lost 2 bases, and 9 bases lay between the germline ends. The length of the CDR3 is 15 residues. CDR3 amino acids: CASSLGTGGNQPQHF. The CDR3 DNA reads as TGTGCCAGCAGCTTAGGTACGGGGGGCAATCAGCCCCAGCATTTT.

The chain uses TRBV29-1 and TRBJ1-1; no firm D call. Germline V lookup: CDR1 SQVTM, CDR2 ANQGSEA. The V and J ends lost 0 bases and 1 base respectively, with 12 bases between them. The CDR3 is 15 residues long. CDR3 sequence (DNA): TGCAGCGTTGAAGATTGGGAGGTTTCGAACACTGAAGCTTTCTTT. It specifies CSVEDWEVSNTEAFF. The whole variable domain, filled in from reference TRBV29-1 and TRBJ1-1, reads SAVISQKPSRDICQRGTSLTIQCQVDSQVTMMFWYRQQPGQSLTLIATANQGSEATYESGFVIDKFPISRPNLTFSTLTVSNMSPEDSSIYLCSVEDWEVSNTEAFFGQGTRLTVV.

The chain joins TRBV7-9 to TRBJ2-7, with a weak D call TRBD1 (5 bases). CDR3 length equals 15 residues. The V end lost 2 bases, the J end lost 3 bases, and 14 bases lay between the germline ends. Germline CDR1 and CDR2: SEHNR and FQNEAQ (reference sequence). CDR3 bases: TGTGCCAGCAGCTTACAGCCCCAGGGCAACTACGAGCAGTACTTC. This gives the protein CASSLQPQGNYEQYF.

This clone occurred a few times. The rearrangement links TRBV28 to TRBJ2-5; 12 nucleotides line up with TRBD2. J gave up 1 base and V 8 bases, and 11 bases lay outside the gene matches. The CDR3 contains 17 residues. Per germline, CDR1 MDHEN and CDR2 SYDVKM. CDR3: CASGENGLAGFQETQYF. CDR3 DNA: TGTGCCAGCGGTGAAAACGGACTAGCGGGGTTCCAAGAGACCCAGTACTTC.

J is TRBJ1-3 and V is TRBV10-3; a possible D gene is TRBD1 (5 bases). This CDR3 region has 14 residues. V shed 6 bases and J shed 2 bases, with 11 bases lying between them. Per the germline V gene, CDR1 is ENHRY and CDR2 is SYGVKD. CDR3 sequence reads: CAISGTGAGNTIYF. DNA for the CDR3: TGTGCCATCAGCGGGACGGGAGCTGGAAACACCATATATTTT.

The V and J genes are TRBV24-1 and TRBJ2-2; D might be TRBD2 (7 bases). There are 18 residues in the CDR3. Looked up from germline, CDR1 is KGHDR and CDR2 is SFDVKD. V was trimmed by 4 bases and J by 2 bases, leaving 19 bases between them. The CDR3 spells CATSDPPGGRDNTGELFF. The DNA for the CDR3 is TGTGCCACCAGTGACCCCCCGGGGGGCAGGGACAACACCGGGGAGCTGTTTTTT.

The CDR3: CASSYGTGSTNYGYTF. The CDR3 region has the DNA TGTGCCAGTAGCTATGGGACAGGAAGTACTAACTATGGCTACACCTTC. The chain couples TRBV19 to TRBJ1-2, with 8 nucleotides matching TRBD1. Trimming cost V 6 bases and J 0 bases; bases outside gene matches: 9. Germline values: CDR1 LNHDA, CDR2 SQIVND (reference sequence). The CDR3 contains 16 residues. The full variable domain, its missing parts supplied by reference TRBV19 and TRBJ1-2, is DGGITQSPKYLFRKEGQNVTLSCEQNLNHDAMYWYRQDPGQGLRLIYYSQIVNDFQKGDIAEGYSVSREKKESFPLTVTSAQKNPTAFYLCASSYGTGSTNYGYTFGSGTRLTVV.

The chain employs TRBV7-2 and TRBJ1-1; no definite D call. Germline lookup yields CDR1 SGHTA and CDR2 FQGNSA. The CDR3 sequence is 13 residues long. V gave up 2 bases and J gave up 0 bases, with 4 bases separating them. The CDR3 DNA sequence: TGTGCCAGCAGCTTACCAGTGAACACTGAAGCTTTCTTT. Translating gives CASSLPVNTEAFF.

The gene calls are TRBV27 and TRBJ1-2; TRBD1 aligns across 7 bases. This CDR3 has 15 residues. The V gene's germline CDR1 is MNHEY and CDR2 SMNVEV (reference sequence). With V trimmed by 5 bases and J by 6 bases, 12 bases remained unmatched. This CDR3 reads CASSPLRQGRNGYTF. The CDR3, as DNA: TGTGCCAGCAGTCCCCTTCGACAGGGTCGAAATGGCTACACCTTC.

The gene calls are TRBV7-3 and TRBJ2-3; 9 nucleotides match TRBD1. This CDR3 has 15 residues. From germline, CDR1 is SGHTA and CDR2 FQGTGA. Trimming at V came to 5 bases and at J to 3 bases, leaving 6 bases not matched to a gene. CDR3 DNA sequence: TGTGCCAGCAGCGTCACAGGGGGCATTACAGATACGCAGTATTTT. Translating gives CASSVTGGITDTQYF.

The chain joins TRBV18 to TRBJ2-5; the match to TRBD1 covers 9 bases. Unmatched junction bases numbered 5, after V lost 2 bases and J lost 4 bases. Germline CDR1 reads KGHSH; CDR2 reads LQKENI. The CDR3 consists of 15 residues. This chain's CDR3 is CASSPGLTGGETQYF. In DNA, the CDR3 is TGTGCCAGCTCACCAGGGCTGACAGGGGGAGAGACCCAGTACTTC.

The chain links TRBV11-2 to TRBJ2-1; 8 bases line up with TRBD2. V shed 7 bases and J 6 bases; nucleotides not matched to a gene: 17. Germline V CDR1 and CDR2: SGHAT, FQNNGV. The CDR3 consists of 17 residues. Here the CDR3 reads CASNQRAIGGGTNEQFF. The CDR3 DNA reads as TGTGCCAGCAACCAAAGAGCAATCGGGGGGGGAACCAATGAGCAGTTCTTC.

The chain has TRBV19 and TRBJ1-2; possible D gene TRBD1, 5 bases. CDR3 size: 17 residues. Per the germline V gene, CDR1 is LNHDA and CDR2 is SQIVND (reference sequence). Trimming left V 5 bases short and J 0 bases short, with 19 bases between. CDR3 coding DNA: TGTGCCAGTAGTGCATATACCACAGGCTATACTAACTATGGCTACACCTTC. It specifies CASSAYTTGYTNYGYTF. The full variable domain, completed using reference TRBV19 and TRBJ1-2, is DGGITQSPKYLFRKEGQNVTLSCEQNLNHDAMYWYRQDPGQGLRLIYYSQIVNDFQKGDIAEGYSVSREKKESFPLTVTSAQKNPTAFYLCASSAYTTGYTNYGYTFGSGTRLTVV.

The chain recombines TRBV6-1 with TRBJ2-2; D is possibly TRBD1 (6 bases). The CDR3 spans 18 residues. V was trimmed by 2 bases and J by 0 bases, leaving 16 bases between them. Germline V gene data show CDR1 as MNHNS and CDR2 as SASEGT. The CDR3 coding sequence is TGTGCCAGCAGTGAACTTCCGGCAGGGACATCGAACACCGGGGAGCTGTTTTTT. Translating gives CASSELPAGTSNTGELFF.

The chain employs TRBV18 and TRBJ2-2; possible D gene TRBD2, 6 bases. The CDR3 spans 15 residues. The V end lost 4 bases, the J end lost 0 bases, and 9 bases lay between the germline ends. CDR1 is KGHSH and CDR2 is LQKENI in the germline V gene. The CDR3 region has the DNA TGTGCCAGCTCACTGACTAGTACGAACACCGGGGAGCTGTTTTTT. This codes for CASSLTSTNTGELFF.

The chain combines TRBV6-2 or TRBV6-3 with TRBJ2-7, with 11 bases matching TRBD1. This CDR3 spans 16 amino acids. The ends lost 6 bases at V and 5 bases at J; junction bases unmatched: 12. The germline CDR1 and CDR2 sequences are MNHEY and SVGEGT. Written as DNA, the CDR3 is TGTGCCAGCAGCCTCCGGACAGGGGGCACTTTCCACGAGCAGTACTTC. Its protein is CASSLRTGGTFHEQYF.

The genes are TRBV18 and TRBJ1-1; unclear D gene. The CDR3 consists of 13 residues. Per the germline V gene, CDR1 is KGHSH and CDR2 is LQKENI. The V gene lost 0 bases and the J gene lost 2 bases, with 4 bases spanning the gap. CDR3 in DNA: TGTGCCAGCTCACCACCCCCTAACACTGAAGCTTTCTTT. Its translation: CASSPPPNTEAFF.

The rearrangement links TRBV2 to TRBJ2-4; D possibly corresponds to TRBD1 (5 bases). The germline CDR1 and CDR2 sequences are SNHLY and FYNNEI. The CDR3 has 15 amino acids. Trimming removed 7 bases at V and 3 bases at J, with 16 bases between. The CDR3 bases are TGTGCCAGCACCTCGGCAGGGTATGACAAAAACATTCAGTACTTC. Its translation is CASTSAGYDKNIQYF.

This clone occurred once. V gene TRBV29-1 combines with J gene TRBJ1-1, with D maybe TRBD1 (5 bases). V shed 4 bases and J shed 3 bases, with 12 bases lying between them. The CDR3 is 13 residues long. CDR1 SQVTM and CDR2 ANQGSEA come from the germline V gene. The CDR3 region is CSVGQRQDTEAFF. Written as DNA, the CDR3 is TGCAGCGTTGGACAGAGGCAGGACACTGAAGCTTTCTTT. The entire variable domain, with the rest obtained from reference TRBV29-1 and TRBJ1-1, is as follows: SAVISQKPSRDICQRGTSLTIQCQVDSQVTMMFWYRQQPGQSLTLIATANQGSEATYESGFVIDKFPISRPNLTFSTLTVSNMSPEDSSIYLCSVGQRQDTEAFFGQGTRLTVV.

The chain has TRBV4-3 and TRBJ1-6; D unresolved. In germline, CDR1 is LGHNA, CDR2 YSLEER. The germline V and J ends were trimmed by 0 bases and 11 bases, with 11 bases remaining between them. This CDR3 contains 14 residues. As DNA, the CDR3 is TGCGCCAGCAGCCAAGATCAGAGAGGGACACCCCTCCACTTT. The encoded protein is CASSQDQRGTPLHF.

The CDR3 sequence: CASSKPGTSGRSEQFF. The CDR3 nucleotides are TGTGCCAGTAGTAAGCCCGGGACTAGCGGACGGAGTGAGCAGTTCTTC. The V gene is TRBV19, the J gene TRBJ2-1; 11 bases fit TRBD2. J was trimmed by 9 bases and V by 4 bases; bases with no gene match: 11. The germline V gene has CDR1 LNHDA and CDR2 SQIVND (reference sequence). The CDR3 has 16 amino acids.

The V and J genes are TRBV7-9 and TRBJ2-7; TRBD1 is a possible D gene (6 bases). The germline CDR1 and CDR2 sequences are SEHNR and FQNEAQ (reference sequence). Between the trimmed V and J ends, which lost 5 bases and 3 bases, there was a span of 11 bases. This CDR3 comprises 13 residues. The CDR3 protein is CASSPGTYYEQYF. The CDR3 nucleotides are TGTGCCAGCAGCCCCGGGACATACTACGAGCAGTACTTC.